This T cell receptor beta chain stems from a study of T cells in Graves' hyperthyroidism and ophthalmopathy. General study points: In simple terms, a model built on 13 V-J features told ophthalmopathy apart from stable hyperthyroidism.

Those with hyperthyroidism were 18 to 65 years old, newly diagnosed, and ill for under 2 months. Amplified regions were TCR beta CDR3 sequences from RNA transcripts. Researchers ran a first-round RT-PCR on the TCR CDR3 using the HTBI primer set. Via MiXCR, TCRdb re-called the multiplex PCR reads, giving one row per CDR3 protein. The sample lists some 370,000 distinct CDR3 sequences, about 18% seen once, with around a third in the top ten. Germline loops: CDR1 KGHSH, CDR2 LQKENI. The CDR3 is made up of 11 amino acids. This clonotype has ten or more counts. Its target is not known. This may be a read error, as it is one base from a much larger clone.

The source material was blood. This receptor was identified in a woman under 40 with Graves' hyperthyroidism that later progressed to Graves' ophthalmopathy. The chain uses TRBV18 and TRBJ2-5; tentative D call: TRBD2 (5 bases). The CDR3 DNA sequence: TGTGCCAGCTCACCGGGAGAGGCCCAGTACTTC. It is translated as CASSPGEAQYF.